These T cell receptor beta chains were read from a single sample in a study of T cells in Graves' hyperthyroidism and ophthalmopathy. TCRdb fed the multiplex PCR reads into MiXCR, producing one record per CDR3 protein. The sample shows 300,000 to 500,000 distinct CDR3 sequences, over 13% of them seen only once. Specimen: blood. These receptors all stem from a man aged 50 or older with Graves' ophthalmopathy. Each CDR3 is given with its conserved first and last residue. A D gene is named only where the DNA matches it firmly. The listing skips clone size in some rows; elsewhere it reads once, few, many or a size class.

V: TRBV5-4; D: NA; size: NA; J: TRBJ2-7; DNA: TGTGCCAGCAGCTTAGATGGGGCTCCCTACGAGCAGTACTTC; CDR3: CASSLDGAPYEQYF
V: TRBV5-1; D: NA; size: many; J: TRBJ2-1; DNA: TGCGCCAGCAGCCTCAGCGGCTACTACAATGAGCAGTTCTTC; CDR3: CASSLSGYYNEQFF
V: TRBV2; D: NA; size: few; J: TRBJ1-5; DNA: TGTGCCAGCAGGGCACAGTTATCTGGATCCAATCAGCCCCAGCATTTT; CDR3: CASRAQLSGSNQPQHF
V: TRBV19; D: NA; size: NA; J: TRBJ2-2; DNA: TGTGCCAGTAGTATCTCTTCCATAAGCCAAGGCGGGGAGCTGTTTTTT; CDR3: CASSISSISQGGELFF
V: TRBV15; D: TRBD2; size: many; J: TRBJ2-1; DNA: TGTGCCACCAGCAAGGCCAGCGGGAGGGACCATGAGCAGTTCTTC; CDR3: CATSKASGRDHEQFF
V: TRBV6-2/TRBV6-3; D: NA; size: many; J: TRBJ1-1; DNA: TGTGCCACCACGGACGTCTCCTGGACTGAAGCTTTCTTT; CDR3: CATTDVSWTEAFF
V: TRBV7-2; D: NA; size: many; J: TRBJ2-7; DNA: TGTGCCAGCAGCACCCAAGCAGATCTGGGCTTTGAGCAGTACTTC; CDR3: CASSTQADLGFEQYF
V: TRBV12-3/TRBV12-4; D: NA; size: NA; J: TRBJ1-2; DNA: TGTGCCAGCAGTATGGGACGAGACCGTGGCTACACCTTC; CDR3: CASSMGRDRGYTF
V: TRBV5-1; D: NA; size: many; J: TRBJ1-4; DNA: TGCGCCAGCAGAACCGTGCCCGGTAACGAAAAACTGTTTTTT; CDR3: CASRTVPGNEKLFF
V: TRBV15; D: NA; size: many; J: TRBJ2-7; DNA: TGTGCCACCAGCAGATCAACAGACGGCTACGAGCAGTACTTC; CDR3: CATSRSTDGYEQYF
V: TRBV27; D: TRBD1; size: NA; J: TRBJ2-7; DNA: TGTGCCAGCAGTTTCTCGACAGGGGACGAGCAGTACTTC; CDR3: CASSFSTGDEQYF
V: TRBV20-1; D: NA; size: many; J: TRBJ1-5; DNA: TGCAGTGCTAGAGGGGGTACGGGCAATCAGCCCCAGCATTTT; CDR3: CSARGGTGNQPQHF
V: TRBV6-1; D: TRBD1; size: NA; J: TRBJ2-5; DNA: TGTGCCAGCAGAGAACTCGGACAGGGGTACCAAGAGACCCAGTACTTC; CDR3: CASRELGQGYQETQYF
V: TRBV12-3/TRBV12-4; D: NA; size: NA; J: TRBJ2-5; DNA: TGTGCCAGCAGAAACACAGGGCAAGAGACCCAGTACTTC; CDR3: CASRNTGQETQYF
V: TRBV6-1; D: TRBD1; size: NA; J: TRBJ1-1; DNA: TGTGCCAGCAGTTTTCAGGGGGGAAAAACTGAAGCTTTCTTT; CDR3: CASSFQGGKTEAFF
V: TRBV4-2; D: TRBD2; size: NA; J: TRBJ2-2; DNA: TGTGCCAGCAGCCCCGCTAGCGGGAGGACCACCGGGGAGCTGTTTTTT; CDR3: CASSPASGRTTGELFF
V: TRBV15; D: NA; size: few; J: TRBJ1-5; DNA: TGTGCCACCAGCAGAGATTATAGGGATGAGCCCCAGCATTTT; CDR3: CATSRDYRDEPQHF
V: TRBV15; D: TRBD2; size: many; J: TRBJ2-3; DNA: TGTGCCACCAGCAGACGGGAGGGTACGCAGTATTTT; CDR3: CATSRREGTQYF
V: TRBV30; D: TRBD2; size: many; J: TRBJ2-3; DNA: TGTGCCTGGGGACGAGGACTAGCGCCCGGGGCAGATACGCAGTATTTT; CDR3: CAWGRGLAPGADTQYF
V: TRBV18; D: NA; size: many; J: TRBJ2-7; DNA: TGTGCCAGCTCAGCTGCAGGGTGGGTGGAAGAGCAGTACTTC; CDR3: CASSAAGWVEEQYF
V: TRBV5-1; D: NA; size: many; J: TRBJ2-7; DNA: TGCGCCAGCAGCTTTTTAGTCCAGGGATCCTACGAGCAGTACTTC; CDR3: CASSFLVQGSYEQYF
V: TRBV30; D: NA; size: NA; J: TRBJ2-1; DNA: TGTGCCTGGAGTGGGGCGGGTGGGGCCCGAGGAGAGCAGTTCTTC; CDR3: CAWSGAGGARGEQFF
V: TRBV11-3; D: TRBD2; size: many; J: TRBJ2-7; DNA: TGTGCCAGCAGCTTAGAGTCAGCGGGACCGACATACTTC; CDR3: CASSLESAGPTYF
V: TRBV9; D: TRBD1; size: NA; J: TRBJ2-7; DNA: TGTGCCAGCAGCGTTTCGGGACAGGGACCCGAGCAGTACTTC; CDR3: CASSVSGQGPEQYF
V: TRBV7-8; D: NA; size: many; J: TRBJ2-5; DNA: TGTGCCAGCAGCTTAGTACTGTGGGCTAGCCAAGAGACCCAGTACTTC; CDR3: CASSLVLWASQETQYF
V: TRBV11-2; D: NA; size: many; J: TRBJ2-1; DNA: TGTGCCAGCAGGCAACTAGTAGCCTACAATGAGCAGTTCTTC; CDR3: CASRQLVAYNEQFF
V: TRBV7-9; D: TRBD1; size: NA; J: TRBJ2-7; DNA: TGTGCCAGCAGGACCGGGACAGGGAAGTACGAGCAGTACTTC; CDR3: CASRTGTGKYEQYF
V: TRBV20-1; D: TRBD2; size: many; J: TRBJ2-7; DNA: TGCAGTGCTAGAGCCATAGCGGGAGAGTCCTACGAGCAGTACTTC; CDR3: CSARAIAGESYEQYF
V: TRBV5-1; D: NA; size: NA; J: TRBJ2-7; DNA: TGCGCCAGCAGCTCGGGACTGGCCCTCTACGAGCAGTACTTC; CDR3: CASSSGLALYEQYF
V: TRBV6-1; D: TRBD1; size: few; J: TRBJ2-1; DNA: TGTGCCAGCAGTTGGGGGACAGCCAATGAGCAGTTCTTC; CDR3: CASSWGTANEQFF
V: TRBV20-1; D: NA; size: many; J: TRBJ2-1; DNA: TGCAGTGCTAAGGGAGGCCGGGTTGCCAATGAGCAGTTCTTC; CDR3: CSAKGGRVANEQFF
V: TRBV19; D: NA; size: few; J: TRBJ2-3; DNA: TGTGCCAGTAGTAGGACTACCCCCGGCGTGGGCACAGATACGCAGTATTTT; CDR3: CASSRTTPGVGTDTQYF
V: TRBV12-5; D: NA; size: many; J: TRBJ2-1; DNA: TGTGCTAGTGGTTTGAGCGGACGGTACAATGAGCAGTTCTTC; CDR3: CASGLSGRYNEQFF
V: TRBV18; D: NA; size: many; J: TRBJ1-1; DNA: TGTGCCAGCTCAGGAAATCAGAGGAACACTGAAGCTTTCTTT; CDR3: CASSGNQRNTEAFF
V: TRBV29-1; D: NA; size: many; J: TRBJ1-5; DNA: TGCAGCGTTGCTTCGGGACGCAATCAGCCCCAGCATTTT; CDR3: CSVASGRNQPQHF